These 13 T cell receptor beta chains were sequenced from one sample in a study of cytomegalovirus exposure and HLA in healthy donors. The primer mix had 60 Vbeta and 13 Jbeta primers. Using immunoSEQ multiplex PCR, the repertoire was profiled, and TCRdb retains in-frame clones only, with some absent. The table lists about 160,000 clones, nearly 80% of them singletons, with about 9.5% in the top ten. Sequencing input: PBMCs. All receptors come from a man younger than 35 in good health and CMV-seropositive.

The rearrangement uses TRBV6-1 and TRBJ1-2; TRBD1 matches 7 bases. CDR1 and CDR2 from the germline V gene are MNHNS and SASEGT. The CDR3 extends over 12 amino acids. With V trimmed by 9 bases and J by 4 bases, 5 bases remained unmatched. This CDR3 reads CARQGSGYGYTF. The CDR3 nucleotides are TGTGCCAGACAGGGGTCGGGCTATGGCTACACCTTC.

The chain combines TRBV7-6 with TRBJ2-1; 11 nucleotides match TRBD2. The CDR3 is 14 residues long. Germline trimming cut 5 bases from V and 10 bases from J; bases unmatched to any gene: 7. Germline V gives CDR1 SGHVS, CDR2 FNYEAQ. The CDR3 sequence: CASSLASGGTEQFF. In DNA, the CDR3 is TGTGCCAGCAGCCTCGCTAGCGGGGGGACCGAGCAGTTCTTC.

This clone was found a few times. The gene calls are TRBV25-1 and TRBJ1-2, with TRBD1 as a possible D gene (5 bases). The CDR3 consists of 16 residues. Germline V gene lookup returns CDR1 MGHDK and CDR2 SYGVNS. The ends were cut back, 3 bases at V and 3 bases at J, with 17 bases in the middle. CDR3 DNA sequence: TGTGCCAGCAGTGATCCGGGACTCCCGGGCGACTATGGCTACACCTTC. This codes for CASSDPGLPGDYGYTF.

The chain uses TRBV5-4 and TRBJ1-1, with D unresolved. V was pared by 4 bases and J by 2 bases, with 9 bases between. Per the germline V gene, CDR1 is SGHNT and CDR2 is YYREEE (reference sequence). The CDR3 runs to 13 residues. The CDR3 is CASSRVGNTEAFF. The CDR3 nucleotides read TGTGCCAGCAGCCGGGTAGGAAACACTGAAGCTTTCTTT.

This CDR3 is CSVGAGGLGYTF. The CDR3, as DNA: TGCAGCGTTGGGGCAGGGGGCTTGGGCTACACCTTC. The J gene is TRBJ1-2, the V gene TRBV29-1, with 8 bases matching TRBD1. The length of the CDR3 is 12 residues. V lost 4 bases, J lost 8 bases, and 6 bases stayed unmatched. Germline CDR1 and CDR2: SQVTM and ANQGSEA.

The chain carries TRBV19 and TRBJ2-3; 7 nucleotides line up with TRBD2. V gave up 2 bases and J gave up 4 bases; unmatched junction bases: 12. CDR1 is LNHDA and CDR2 is SQIVND in the germline V gene (reference sequence). The CDR3 spans 17 residues. The DNA for the CDR3 is TGTGCCAGTAGTATACTTGGGGGAGGGAACTTCCCAGATACGCAGTATTTT. This sequence encodes CASSILGGGNFPDTQYF.

This chain uses TRBV2 with TRBJ2-1, with 8 nucleotides matching TRBD2. The length of the CDR3 is 16 residues. CDR1 is SNHLY, CDR2 FYNNEI, per germline. J gave up 0 bases and V 7 bases, and 8 bases lay outside the gene matches. The CDR3 DNA reads as TGTGCCAGCACCGGAAACAGCGGGAGCTCCTACAATGAGCAGTTCTTC. Translating it yields CASTGNSGSSYNEQFF.

CDR3 amino acids: CASSSTRGTYNSPLHF. In DNA form, the CDR3 reads TGTGCCAGCAGCTCGACACGGGGAACCTATAATTCACCCCTCCACTTT. The rearrangement joins TRBV11-2 to TRBJ1-6, with no clear D. The CDR3 length is 16 residues. The V gene's germline CDR1 is SGHAT and CDR2 FQNNGV. With 4 bases removed from V and 2 bases from J, the gap between germline ends came to 12 bases.

The chain has TRBV6-4 and TRBJ2-3, with D unresolved. Per germline, CDR1 MRHNA and CDR2 SNTAGT. This CDR3 has 14 residues. Trimming pared 2 bases from V and 4 bases from J, leaving 10 bases between. The CDR3 sequence is CASSDDTDPDTQYF. The DNA for the CDR3 is TGTGCCAGCAGTGACGATACAGATCCAGATACGCAGTATTTT.

V usage is TRBV2 and J usage is TRBJ1-1; unclear D gene. This CDR3 is 15 amino acids long. The ends were cut back, 3 bases at V and 0 bases at J, with 11 bases in the middle. Germline loops: CDR1 SNHLY, CDR2 FYNNEI. CDR3 loop: CASSEVGGMNTEAFF. CDR3 DNA sequence: TGTGCCAGCAGTGAGGTAGGCGGAATGAACACTGAAGCTTTCTTT.

V is TRBV9 and J is TRBJ2-7, with D hard to call. CDR3 size: 14 residues. CDR1 and CDR2 (germline): SGDLS, YYNGEE. The ends were cut back, 7 bases at V and 0 bases at J, with 14 bases in the middle. CDR3 sequence: CASATSASSYEQYF. The CDR3 nucleotides read TGTGCCAGCGCGACGTCCGCTAGCTCCTACGAGCAGTACTTC.

This sequence joins TRBV19 and TRBJ2-1; D ambiguous. Trimming took off 3 bases at V and 2 bases at J, with 11 bases between the two ends. The germline V gene encodes CDR1 LNHDA and CDR2 SQIVND (reference sequence). This CDR3 contains 15 residues. The CDR3 DNA reads as TGTGCCAGTAGTATGGGTGGGCGAACCTACAATGAGCAGTTCTTC. Translating gives CASSMGGRTYNEQFF.

The chain uses TRBV5-1 and TRBJ2-5; the D gene is possibly TRBD2 (6 bases). The CDR3 extends over 14 amino acids. Germline V gene data show CDR1 as SGHRS and CDR2 as YFSETQ. V lost 0 bases, J lost 4 bases, and 10 bases lay in between. CDR3 DNA sequence: TGCGCCAGCAGCTTGGCCGGGAGATCAGAGACCCAGTACTTC. The encoded protein is CASSLAGRSETQYF.